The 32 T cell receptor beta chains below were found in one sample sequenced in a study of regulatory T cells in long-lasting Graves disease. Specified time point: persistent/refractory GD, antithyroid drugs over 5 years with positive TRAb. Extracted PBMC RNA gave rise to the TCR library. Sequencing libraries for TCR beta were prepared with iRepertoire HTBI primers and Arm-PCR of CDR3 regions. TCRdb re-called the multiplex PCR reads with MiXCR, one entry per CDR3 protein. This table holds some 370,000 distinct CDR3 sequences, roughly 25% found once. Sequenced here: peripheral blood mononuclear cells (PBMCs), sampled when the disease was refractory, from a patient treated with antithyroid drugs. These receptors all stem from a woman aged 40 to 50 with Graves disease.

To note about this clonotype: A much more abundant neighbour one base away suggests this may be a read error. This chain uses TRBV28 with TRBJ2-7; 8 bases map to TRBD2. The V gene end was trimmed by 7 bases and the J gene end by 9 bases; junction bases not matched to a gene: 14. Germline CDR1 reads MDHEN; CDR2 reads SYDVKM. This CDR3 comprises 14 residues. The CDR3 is CASMEGSGSGRQYF. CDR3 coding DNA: TGTGCCAGCATGGAGGGGAGCGGGAGTGGGCGGCAGTACTTC.

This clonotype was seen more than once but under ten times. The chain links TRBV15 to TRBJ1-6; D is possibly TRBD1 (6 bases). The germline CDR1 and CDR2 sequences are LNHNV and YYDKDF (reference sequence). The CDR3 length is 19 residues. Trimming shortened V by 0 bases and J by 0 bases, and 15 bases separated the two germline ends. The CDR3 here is CATSRDGWGLSSYNSPLHF. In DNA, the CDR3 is TGTGCCACCAGCAGAGATGGATGGGGGCTAAGCTCCTATAATTCACCCCTCCACTTT. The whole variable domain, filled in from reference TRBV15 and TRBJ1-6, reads DAMVIQNPRYQVTQFGKPVTLSCSQTLNHNVMYWYQQKSSQAPKLLFHYYDKDFNNEADTPDNFQSRRPNTSFCFLDIRSPGLGDTAMYLCATSRDGWGLSSYNSPLHFGNGTRLTVT.

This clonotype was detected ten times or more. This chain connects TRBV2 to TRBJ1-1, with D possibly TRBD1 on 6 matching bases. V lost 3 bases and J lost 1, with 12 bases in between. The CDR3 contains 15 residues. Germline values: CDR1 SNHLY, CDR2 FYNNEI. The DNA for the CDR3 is TGTGCCAGCAGTGAGGGGCTGGGGGCGAACACTGAAGCTTTCTTT. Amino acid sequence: CASSEGLGANTEAFF.

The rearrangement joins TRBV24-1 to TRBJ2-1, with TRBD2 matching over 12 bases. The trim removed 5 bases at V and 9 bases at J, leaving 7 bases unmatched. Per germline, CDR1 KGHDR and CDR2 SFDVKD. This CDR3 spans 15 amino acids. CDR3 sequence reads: CATSVATSGSGEQFF. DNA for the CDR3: TGTGCCACCAGTGTAGCGACTAGCGGGAGTGGTGAGCAGTTCTTC.

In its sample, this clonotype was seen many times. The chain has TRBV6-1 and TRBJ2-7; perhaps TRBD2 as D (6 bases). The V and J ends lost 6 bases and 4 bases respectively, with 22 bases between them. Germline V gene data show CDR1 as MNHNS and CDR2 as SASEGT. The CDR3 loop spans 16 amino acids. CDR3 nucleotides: TGTGCCAGCAGCGTCCCGGGACTTGCCCATGGGTACGAGCAGTACTTC. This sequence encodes CASSVPGLAHGYEQYF.

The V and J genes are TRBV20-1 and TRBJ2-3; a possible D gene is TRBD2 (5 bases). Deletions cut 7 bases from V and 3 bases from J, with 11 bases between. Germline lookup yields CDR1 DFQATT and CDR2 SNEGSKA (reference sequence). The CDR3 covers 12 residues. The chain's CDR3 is CSVDGDTDTQYF. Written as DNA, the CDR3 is TGCAGTGTGGACGGGGATACAGATACGCAGTATTTT.

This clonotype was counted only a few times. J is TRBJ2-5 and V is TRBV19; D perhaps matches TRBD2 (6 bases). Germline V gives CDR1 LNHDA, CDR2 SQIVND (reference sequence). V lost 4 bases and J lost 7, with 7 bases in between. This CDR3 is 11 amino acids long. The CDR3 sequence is CASSRRGTQYF. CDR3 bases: TGTGCCAGTAGTAGGAGGGGGACCCAGTACTTC.

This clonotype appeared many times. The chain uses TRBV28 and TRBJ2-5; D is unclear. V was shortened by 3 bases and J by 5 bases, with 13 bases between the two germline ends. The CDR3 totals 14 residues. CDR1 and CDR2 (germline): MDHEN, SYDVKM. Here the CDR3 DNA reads TGTGCCAGCAGTTTCCTCGCCAATCGGGAGACCCAGTACTTC. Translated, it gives CASSFLANRETQYF.

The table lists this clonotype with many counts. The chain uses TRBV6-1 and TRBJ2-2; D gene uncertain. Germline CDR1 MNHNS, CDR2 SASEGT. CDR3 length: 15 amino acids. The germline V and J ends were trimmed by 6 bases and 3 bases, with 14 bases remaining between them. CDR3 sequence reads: CASRGGATYTGELFF. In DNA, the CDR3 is TGTGCCAGCAGAGGTGGAGCCACCTACACCGGGGAGCTGTTTTTT.

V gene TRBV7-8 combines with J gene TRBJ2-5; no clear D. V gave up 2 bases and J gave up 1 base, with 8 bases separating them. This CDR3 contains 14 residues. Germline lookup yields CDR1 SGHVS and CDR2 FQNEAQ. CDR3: CASSLQVLQETQYF. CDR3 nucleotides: TGTGCCAGCAGCTTACAAGTACTCCAAGAGACCCAGTACTTC.

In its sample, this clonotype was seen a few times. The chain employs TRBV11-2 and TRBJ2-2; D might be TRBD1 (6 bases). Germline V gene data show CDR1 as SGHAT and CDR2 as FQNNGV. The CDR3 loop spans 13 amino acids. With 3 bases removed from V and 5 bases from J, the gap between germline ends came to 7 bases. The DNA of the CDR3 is TGTGCCAGCAGCTTTACAGGGACCGGGGAGCTGTTTTTT. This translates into CASSFTGTGELFF.

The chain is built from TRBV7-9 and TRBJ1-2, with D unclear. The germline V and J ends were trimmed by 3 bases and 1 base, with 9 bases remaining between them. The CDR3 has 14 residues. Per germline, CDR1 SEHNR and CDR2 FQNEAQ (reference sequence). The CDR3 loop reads CASSFQTVNYGYTF. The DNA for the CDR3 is TGTGCCAGCAGCTTCCAGACGGTTAACTATGGCTACACCTTC.

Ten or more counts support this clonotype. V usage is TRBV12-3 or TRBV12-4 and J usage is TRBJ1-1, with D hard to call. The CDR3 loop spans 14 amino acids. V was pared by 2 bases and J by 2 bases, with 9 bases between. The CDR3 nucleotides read TGTGCCAGCAGTTTAACGCGGAGCAACACTGAAGCTTTCTTT. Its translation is CASSLTRSNTEAFF.

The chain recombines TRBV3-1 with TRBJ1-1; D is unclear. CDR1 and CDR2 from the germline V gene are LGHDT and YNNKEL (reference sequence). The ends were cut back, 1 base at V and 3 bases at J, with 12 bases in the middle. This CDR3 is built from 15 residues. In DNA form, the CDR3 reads TGTGCCAGCAGCCAAGGCTTGTCGGGCTACACTGAAGCTTTCTTT. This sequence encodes CASSQGLSGYTEAFF.

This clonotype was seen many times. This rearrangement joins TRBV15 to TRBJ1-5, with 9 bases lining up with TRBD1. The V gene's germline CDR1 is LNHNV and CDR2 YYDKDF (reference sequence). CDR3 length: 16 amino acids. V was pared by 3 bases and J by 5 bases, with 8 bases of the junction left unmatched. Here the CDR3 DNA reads TGTGCCACCAGCAGTCCCCGAGGACAGGGGCATCAGCCCCAGCATTTT. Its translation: CATSSPRGQGHQPQHF.

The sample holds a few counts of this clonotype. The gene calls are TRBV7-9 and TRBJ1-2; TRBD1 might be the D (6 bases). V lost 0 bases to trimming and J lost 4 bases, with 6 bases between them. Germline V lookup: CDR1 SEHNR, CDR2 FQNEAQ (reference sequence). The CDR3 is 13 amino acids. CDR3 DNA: TGTGCCAGCAGCTTAGCGGACAGCTATGGCTACACCTTC. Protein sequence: CASSLADSYGYTF.

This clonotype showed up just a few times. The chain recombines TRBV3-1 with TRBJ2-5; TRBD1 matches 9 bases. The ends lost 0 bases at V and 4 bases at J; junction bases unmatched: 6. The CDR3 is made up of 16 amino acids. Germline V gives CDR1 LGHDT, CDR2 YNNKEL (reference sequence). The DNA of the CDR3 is TGTGCCAGCAGCCAAGAGGGGACAGGGTATCGAGAGACCCAGTACTTC. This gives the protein CASSQEGTGYRETQYF.

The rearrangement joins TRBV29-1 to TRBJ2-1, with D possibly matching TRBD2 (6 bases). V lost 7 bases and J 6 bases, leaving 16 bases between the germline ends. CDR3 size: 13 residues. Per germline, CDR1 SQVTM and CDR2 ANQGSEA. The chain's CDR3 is CSGGVRPINEQFF. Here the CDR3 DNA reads TGCAGCGGGGGGGTGAGGCCGATCAATGAGCAGTTCTTC.

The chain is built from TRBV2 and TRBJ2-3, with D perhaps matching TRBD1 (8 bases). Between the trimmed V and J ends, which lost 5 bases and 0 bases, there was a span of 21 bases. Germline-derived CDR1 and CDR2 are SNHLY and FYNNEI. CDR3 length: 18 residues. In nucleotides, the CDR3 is TGTGCCAGCAGTCCATGGACAGGGAGGGCCCAAAGCACAGATACGCAGTATTTT. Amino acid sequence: CASSPWTGRAQSTDTQYF.

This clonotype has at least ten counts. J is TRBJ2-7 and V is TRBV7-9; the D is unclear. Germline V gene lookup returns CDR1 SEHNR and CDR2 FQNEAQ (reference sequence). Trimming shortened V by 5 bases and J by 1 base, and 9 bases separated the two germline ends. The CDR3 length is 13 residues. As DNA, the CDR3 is TGTGCCAGCAGCCCGAGGTGGTCCTACGAGCAGTACTTC. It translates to CASSPRWSYEQYF.

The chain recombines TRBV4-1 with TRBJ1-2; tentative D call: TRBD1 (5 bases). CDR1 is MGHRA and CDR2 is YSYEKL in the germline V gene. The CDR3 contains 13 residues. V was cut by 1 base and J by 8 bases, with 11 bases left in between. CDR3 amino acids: CASSQVEQEGYTF. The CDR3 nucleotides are TGCGCCAGCAGCCAAGTGGAACAGGAGGGCTACACCTTC.

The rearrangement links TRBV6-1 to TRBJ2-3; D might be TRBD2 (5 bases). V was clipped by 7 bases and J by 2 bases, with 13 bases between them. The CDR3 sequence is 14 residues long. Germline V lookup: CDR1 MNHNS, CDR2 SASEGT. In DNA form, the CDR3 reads TGTGCCAGCACCTTGGGGAGTTACACAGATACGCAGTATTTT. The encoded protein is CASTLGSYTDTQYF.

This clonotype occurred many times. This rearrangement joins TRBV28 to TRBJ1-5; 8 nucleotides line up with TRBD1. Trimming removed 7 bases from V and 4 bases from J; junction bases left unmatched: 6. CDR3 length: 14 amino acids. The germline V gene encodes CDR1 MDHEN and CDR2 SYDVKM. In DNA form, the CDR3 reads TGTGCCAGCACCAGGGGGCAAGGTAATCAGCCCCAGCATTTT. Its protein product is CASTRGQGNQPQHF.

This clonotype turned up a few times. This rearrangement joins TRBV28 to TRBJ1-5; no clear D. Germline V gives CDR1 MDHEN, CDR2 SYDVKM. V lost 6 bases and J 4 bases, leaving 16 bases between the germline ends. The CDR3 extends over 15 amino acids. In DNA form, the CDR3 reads TGTGCCAGCAGGTTACCGGAACAGCAAAATCAGCCCCAGCATTTT. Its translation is CASRLPEQQNQPQHF.

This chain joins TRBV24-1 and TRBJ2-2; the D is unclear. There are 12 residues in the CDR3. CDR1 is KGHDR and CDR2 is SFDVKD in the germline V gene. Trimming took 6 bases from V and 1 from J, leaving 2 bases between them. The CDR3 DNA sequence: TGTGCCACCAGTTTGAACACCGGGGAGCTGTTTTTT. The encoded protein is CATSLNTGELFF.

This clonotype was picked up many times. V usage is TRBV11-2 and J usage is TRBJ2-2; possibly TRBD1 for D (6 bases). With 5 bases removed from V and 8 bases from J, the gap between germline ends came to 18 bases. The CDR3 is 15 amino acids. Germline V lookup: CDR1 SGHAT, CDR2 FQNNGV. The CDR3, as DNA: TGTGCCAGCAGCCCTGCCCCAGGGGTGGAAGGGGAGCTGTTTTTT. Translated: CASSPAPGVEGELFF.

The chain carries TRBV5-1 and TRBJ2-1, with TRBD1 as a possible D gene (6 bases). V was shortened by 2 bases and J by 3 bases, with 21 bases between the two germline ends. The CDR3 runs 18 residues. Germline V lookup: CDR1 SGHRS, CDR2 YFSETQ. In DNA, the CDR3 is TGCGCCAGCAGCTTACAACTCACGCAGGGGATGGGCTACAATGAGCAGTTCTTC. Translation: CASSLQLTQGMGYNEQFF.

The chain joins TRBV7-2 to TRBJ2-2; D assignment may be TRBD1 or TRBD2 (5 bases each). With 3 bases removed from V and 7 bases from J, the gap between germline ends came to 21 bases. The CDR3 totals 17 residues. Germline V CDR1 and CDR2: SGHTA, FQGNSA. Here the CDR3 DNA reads TGTGCCAGCAGCTTGAAAGCGGACATGCGCGACGACGGGGAGCTGTTTTTT. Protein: CASSLKADMRDDGELFF.

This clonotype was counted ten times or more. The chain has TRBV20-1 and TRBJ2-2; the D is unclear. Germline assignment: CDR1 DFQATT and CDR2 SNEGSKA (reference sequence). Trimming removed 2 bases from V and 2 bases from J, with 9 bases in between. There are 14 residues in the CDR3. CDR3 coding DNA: TGCAGTGCTAGACGGCAAAGCAACACCGGGGAGCTGTTTTTT. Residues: CSARRQSNTGELFF.

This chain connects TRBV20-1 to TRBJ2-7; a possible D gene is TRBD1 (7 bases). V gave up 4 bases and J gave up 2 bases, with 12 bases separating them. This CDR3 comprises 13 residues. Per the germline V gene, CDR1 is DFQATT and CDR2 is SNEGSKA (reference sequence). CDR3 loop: CSATQGGPYEQYF. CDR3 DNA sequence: TGCAGTGCTACCCAGGGGGGCCCCTACGAGCAGTACTTC.

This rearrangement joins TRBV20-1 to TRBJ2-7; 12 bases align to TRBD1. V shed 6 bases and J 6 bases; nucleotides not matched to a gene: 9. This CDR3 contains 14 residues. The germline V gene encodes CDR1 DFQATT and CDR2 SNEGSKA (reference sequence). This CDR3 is CSASTGTGGPEQYF. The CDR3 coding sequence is TGCAGTGCCAGCACCGGGACAGGGGGCCCCGAGCAGTACTTC.

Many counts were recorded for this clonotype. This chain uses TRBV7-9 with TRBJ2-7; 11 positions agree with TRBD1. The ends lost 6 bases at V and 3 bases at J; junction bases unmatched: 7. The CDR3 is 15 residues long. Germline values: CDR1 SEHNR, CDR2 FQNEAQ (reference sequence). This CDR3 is CASSPTGTGGYEQYF. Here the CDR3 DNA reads TGTGCCAGCAGTCCTACCGGGACAGGGGGCTACGAGCAGTACTTC.